This T cell receptor beta chain originates from a study of blood T cell repertoires in COVID-19. Germline V lookup: CDR1 MNHNY, CDR2 SVGAGI (reference sequence). The CDR3 is 14 residues long. V was cut by 6 bases and J by 8 bases, with 19 bases left in between. Enrollment of patients from Seattle took place during active infection, with longitudinal follow-up. The assay was immunoSEQ multiplex PCR, and TCRdb's table has in-frame clones only and misses some. The sample holds 440,000 or so clones; approximately 90% are singletons and the top ten take approximately 1.5%. The receptor was isolated from a woman between 40 and 55 years old with COVID-19, enrolled during active disease. Sequencing input: peripheral blood. The chain links TRBV6-6 to TRBJ1-1; no clear D gene. The CDR3 DNA reads TGTGCCAGCAGCCCACCGGGTGGGTCGGAGGAAGCTTTCTTT. It is translated as CASSPPGGSEEAFF.